The sequence of this TCR beta chain was determined in a study of Tregs in tolerant kidney transplant recipients (dated 2019 in TCRdb). Background for the entire study: Related donors were used in the transplants with nonmyeloablative bone marrow transplantation, and mixed chimerism was transient in the human trials. Before combined kidney and bone marrow transplantation, this study identified donor-specific regulatory T cells using TCRbeta sequencing and then followed those same cells after transplant. Broader findings and caveats from the paper: Donor-specific Treg expansion was found to exceed global Treg expansion in tolerant patients, suggesting antigen-driven rather than nonspecific expansion. Expanding Tregs with activated donor B cells appeared to identify the most biologically relevant and donor-specific TCRbeta repertoire. PCR primers changed over time for some patients, so nucleotide-level comparison across those patients' samples was not possible. Biological reproducibility was not examined directly, but technical replication error appeared to be minimal. Because the study included only a small number of patients, the results must be confirmed in larger populations and under other immunosuppression protocols.

On this clone: The target of this receptor is not known. One base away there is no much larger clone; base qualities are not given.

Genomic DNA was extracted from sorted cells with the QIAGEN DNeasy Blood and Tissue Kit for TCRbeta CDR3 sequencing. Through immunoSEQ, high-throughput TCRbeta CDR3 sequencing was done commercially, including PCR amplification with internal controls and bias correction. As for the original processing: A unique productive TCRbeta sequence was defined by the CDR3 nucleotide sequence when primers matched, and otherwise by the CDR3 amino acid sequence together with the Vbeta and Jbeta genes. Sorting error was corrected by removing sequences shared between sorted populations at a frequency ratio of 2:1 or less, and the remaining shared sequences were assigned to the higher population. Sequences were defined as donor-reactive when expanded at least 5-fold in CFSE-low cells versus unstimulated cells and present at a frequency of at least 0.01% in CFSE-low cells. Jensen-Shannon divergence calculated on the top 100 TCRbeta sequences ranked by frequency was used to measure repertoire divergence. For any sample with multiple sequencing runs, sorting error was corrected in each run separately before the runs were pooled. The table comes from immuneACCESS by way of TCRdb, which keeps in-frame sequences with V and J called. Part of the clones is missing from these tables; in studies checked, under half for an unresolved V gene and the rest for unknown reasons. D and trimming were read from the DNA, whereas the V and J calls and clone size are those reported in that table. Within this sample are roughly 66,000 clones, with roughly 92% of them counted one time only. The ten largest clones add up to 10% to 11% of the sample.

Germline trimming: 5 bases from V, 5 bases from J; junction bases outside gene matches: 11. Reading from cysteine to phenylalanine, the CDR3 counts 14 amino acids. Only CDR3 DNA remains: 42 bases, in frame from the first base. From the germline V gene (reference sequence), CDR1 is GTSNPN and CDR2 is SVGIG. The time point label corresponds to: blood sample drawn before combined kidney and bone marrow transplant. Thawed PBMCs were FACS-sorted into unstimulated Tregs (CD4+CD25+CD127-), CD4+ non-Tregs (CD4+CD25-), CD4 cells and CD8 cells. The patients were a handful of recipients of combined kidney and bone marrow transplants from the ITN036ST trial, and samples were available only for these trial subjects. Healthy control blood was separated into PBMCs by Ficoll density gradient and cryopreserved, and patient PBMCs were collected both before and after transplant.

Recombination joined TRBV30 with TRBJ1-2, with TRBD1 matching 7 junction bases. Sequences were derived from CD8+ T cells from blood, sampled before the transplant. This receptor was taken from a human donor who received a combined kidney and bone marrow transplant. The DNA sequence is TGTGCCTGGTGTTTATCAGGGGGTCAATATGGCTACACCTTC. Its coded protein is CAWCLSGGQYGYTF. This CDR3, with the reference TRBV30 and TRBJ1-2 proteins standing in past its ends, gives the full variable domain SQTIHQWPATLVQPVGSPLSLECTVEGTSNPNLYWYRQAAGRGLQLLFYSVGIGQISSEVPQNLSASRPQDRQFILSSKKLLLSDSGFYLCAWCLSGGQYGYTFGSGTRLTVV.